A single sample gave rise to the 27 T cell receptor beta chains below, sequenced in a study of regulatory T cells in long-lasting Graves disease. Time point meaning: newly diagnosed GD, antithyroid drugs for less than 3 months. Generation of the TCR library employed RNA extracted from PBMCs. Library construction for TCR beta used iRepertoire HTBI primers and Arm-PCR of CDR3 regions. TCRdb re-analysed the multiplex PCR reads in MiXCR, keeping a single row per CDR3 protein. The sample consists of 400,000 to 500,000 distinct CDR3 sequences, about 15% of them appearing once. These data are also associated with another study on T cells in Graves' hyperthyroidism and ophthalmopathy.

Here the sequenced sample was peripheral blood mononuclear cells (PBMCs), taken at new diagnosis, from a patient treated with antithyroid drugs. The receptors were gathered from a woman under 30 with Graves disease.

There are many counts of this clonotype. The chain combines TRBV7-6 with TRBJ2-1, with no clear D. The CDR3 length is 15 residues. V was pared by 1 base and J by 8 bases, with 15 bases between. Germline values: CDR1 SGHVS, CDR2 FNYEAQ. DNA of the CDR3: TGTGCCAGCAGCTTAGGGATATATGCGGTCGATGAGCAGTTCTTC. The encoded protein is CASSLGIYAVDEQFF.

Many counts were recorded for this clonotype. The V and J genes are TRBV7-9 and TRBJ2-3, with 8 bases that match TRBD2. V shed 5 bases and J 2 bases; nucleotides not matched to a gene: 3. The CDR3 totals 14 residues. CDR1 is SEHNR, CDR2 FQNEAQ, per germline (reference sequence). The CDR3 region is CASSQRELTDTQYF. CDR3 nucleotide sequence: TGTGCCAGCAGCCAGCGGGAGCTCACAGATACGCAGTATTTT.

The CDR3 loop reads CAWSVGLAGVEFF. The DNA for the CDR3 is TGTGCCTGGAGTGTTGGTCTAGCGGGAGTAGAGTTCTTC. This rearrangement joins TRBV30 to TRBJ2-1; TRBD2 aligns across 10 bases. Trimming cost V 0 bases and J 14 bases; bases outside gene matches: 7. The CDR3 consists of 13 residues. Germline CDR1 and CDR2: GTSNPN and SVGIG (reference sequence). The full variable domain, in which reference TRBV30 and TRBJ2-1 provide the parts outside the CDR3, is SQTIHQWPATLVQPVGSPLSLECTVEGTSNPNLYWYRQAAGRGLQLLFYSVGIGQISSEVPQNLSASRPQDRQFILSSKKLLLSDSGFYLCAWSVGLAGVEFFGPGTRLTVL.

This clonotype was found many times. The chain combines TRBV3-1 with TRBJ1-4; D call uncertain. CDR3 length equals 15 residues. Germline loops: CDR1 LGHDT, CDR2 YNNKEL (reference sequence). Trimming shortened V by 1 base and J by 4 bases, and 10 bases separated the two germline ends. The CDR3, as DNA: TGTGCCAGCAGCCAAGGACTGAGAAATAATGAAAAACTGTTTTTT. This encodes CASSQGLRNNEKLFF.

Concerning this clonotype: Possible read error: a much larger clone is one base away. This rearrangement joins TRBV7-8 to TRBJ2-1; D possibly corresponds to TRBD2 (9 bases). Trimming removed 0 bases at V and 12 bases at J, with 21 bases between. This CDR3 contains 16 residues. Looked up from germline, CDR1 is SGHVS and CDR2 is FQNEAQ. CDR3 loop: CASSLARLAGQEGQFF. The CDR3 bases are TGTGCCAGCAGCTTAGCGAGGCTAGCGGGACAGGAGGGGCAGTTCTTC.

In DNA, the CDR3 is TGTGCCAGCTCACAAAATGAAGGGGGTAAGGAGACCCAGTACTTC. This encodes CASSQNEGGKETQYF. The chain combines TRBV18 with TRBJ2-3, with D possibly TRBD1 on 6 matching bases. The end of the DNA is better explained by TRBJ2-5, so the J call may be wrong. The CDR3 has 15 residues. Germline loops: CDR1 KGHSH, CDR2 LQKENI.

There are a few counts of this clonotype. The V and J genes are TRBV27 and TRBJ2-1; D is unclear. The CDR3 spans 17 residues. Deletions cut 2 bases from V and 0 bases from J, with 14 bases between. Germline assignment: CDR1 MNHEY and CDR2 SMNVEV (reference sequence). As DNA, the CDR3 is TGTGCCAGCAGTTTACGAGGAACGCTTAGCTCCTACAATGAGCAGTTCTTC. Translating gives CASSLRGTLSSYNEQFF.

This clonotype was picked up many times. J is TRBJ2-5 and V is TRBV6-1; D may be TRBD1 (6 bases). Trimming left V 5 bases short and J 0 bases short, with 13 bases between. Germline loops: CDR1 MNHNS, CDR2 SASEGT. The CDR3 contains 15 residues. CDR3 protein: CASSPGTSYQETQYF. The CDR3 DNA reads as TGTGCCAGCAGTCCCGGGACAAGTTACCAAGAGACCCAGTACTTC.

This clonotype was seen at least ten times. The V call is TRBV3-1, the J call TRBJ2-7, with 10 bases lining up with TRBD1. The CDR3 is 16 residues long. V was pared by 6 bases and J by 3 bases, with 11 bases of the junction left unmatched. Germline V CDR1 and CDR2: LGHDT, YNNKEL (reference sequence). The CDR3 protein is CASSHLTGTGVYEQYF. CDR3 nucleotides: TGTGCCAGCAGTCATCTCACGGGGACAGGGGTCTACGAGCAGTACTTC.

This clonotype has a handful of counts. This sequence may be a read error, since a much larger clone differs from it by one base. In DNA, the CDR3 is TGTGCCAGCAACGGACAGGCTAGGAATGAGCAGTACTTC. Its protein product is CASNGQARNEQYF. The J gene is TRBJ2-7, the V gene TRBV7-8; 7 nucleotides align to TRBD1. Per germline, CDR1 SGHVS and CDR2 FQNEAQ. V lost 7 bases to trimming and J lost 7 bases; unmatched junction nucleotides: 10. This CDR3 has 13 amino acids.

This clonotype was seen only a few times. This chain uses TRBV19 with TRBJ2-3; D might be TRBD1 (6 bases). V shed 7 bases and J shed 2 bases, with 13 bases lying between them. The CDR3 length is 14 residues. Germline V lookup: CDR1 LNHDA, CDR2 SQIVND (reference sequence). CDR3 residues: CASTPTGTTDTQYF. CDR3 nucleotide sequence: TGTGCCAGTACACCCACAGGGACCACAGATACGCAGTATTTT.

There are many counts of this clonotype. The V call is TRBV12-3 or TRBV12-4, the J call TRBJ2-1; D might be TRBD2 (6 bases). V lost 6 bases and J 7 bases, leaving 16 bases between the germline ends. The CDR3 contains 14 residues. The CDR3 region is CASREGPLLNEQFF. The CDR3 DNA sequence: TGTGCCAGCAGGGAGGGACCTCTACTGAATGAGCAGTTCTTC.

The chain joins TRBV5-1 to TRBJ2-1; D not resolved. Trimming shortened V by 2 bases and J by 7 bases, and 16 bases separated the two germline ends. The CDR3 contains 15 residues. Per germline, CDR1 SGHRS and CDR2 YFSETQ. The CDR3 DNA reads as TGCGCCAGCAGCTTAGGTGTCCCAGTGCCTAATGAGCAGTTCTTC. Its translation: CASSLGVPVPNEQFF.

This clonotype has at least ten counts. The V call is TRBV20-1, the J call TRBJ2-1; 8 bases agree with TRBD2. Germline V gene data show CDR1 as DFQATT and CDR2 as SNEGSKA (reference sequence). The ends lost 5 bases at V and 5 bases at J; junction bases unmatched: 14. CDR3 length equals 16 residues. The CDR3 region has the DNA TGCAGTGCTCATAAATTTCTAGCGGGCCTTGACAATGAGCAGTTCTTC. It translates to CSAHKFLAGLDNEQFF.

This clonotype was seen many times. The chain carries TRBV20-1 and TRBJ1-1; D is unclear. CDR1 and CDR2 (germline): DFQATT, SNEGSKA (reference sequence). Deletions cut 5 bases from V and 1 base from J, with 20 bases between. This CDR3 region has 16 residues. CDR3 residues: CSAVRHSRLGNTEAFF. In nucleotides, the CDR3 is TGCAGTGCTGTCAGACACAGTAGGTTGGGGAACACTGAAGCTTTCTTT.

This clonotype was recorded at least ten times. The rearrangement uses TRBV6-9 and TRBJ2-7; perhaps TRBD1 as D (7 bases). V gave up 3 bases and J gave up 3 bases, with 18 bases separating them. CDR3 size: 16 residues. Germline CDR1 and CDR2: MNHGY and SVAAGI. The CDR3 bases are TGTGCCAGCAGTTACGCGGGACAGCCAGGAAACTACGAGCAGTACTTC. This gives the protein CASSYAGQPGNYEQYF.

This clonotype was seen many times. This chain links TRBV18 with TRBJ2-4; 11 bases are a match to TRBD2. There are 16 residues in the CDR3. Germline assignment: CDR1 KGHSH and CDR2 LQKENI. The trim removed 0 bases at V and 6 bases at J, leaving 4 bases unmatched. CDR3 amino acids: CASSPPTSGKINIQYF. CDR3 DNA sequence: TGTGCCAGCTCACCACCGACTAGCGGGAAAATAAACATTCAGTACTTC.

The chain couples TRBV30 to TRBJ1-2; D may be TRBD1 (5 bases). V lost 4 bases to trimming and J lost 5 bases, with 11 bases between them. This CDR3 is 12 amino acids long. Germline CDR1 is GTSNPN and CDR2 is SVGIG (reference sequence). The CDR3: CAWKVGPYGYTF. The CDR3 bases are TGTGCCTGGAAGGTGGGACCATATGGCTACACCTTC.

V and J are TRBV7-3 and TRBJ2-3; D remains ambiguous. The germline V gene has CDR1 SGHTA and CDR2 FQGTGA. There are 13 residues in the CDR3. Trimming left V 5 bases short and J 3 bases short, with 9 bases between. CDR3 nucleotide sequence: TGTGCCAGCAGCCGGGCCCCAACAGATACGCAGTATTTT. Translation: CASSRAPTDTQYF.

This clonotype was counted ten times or more. The CDR3 nucleotides are TGCAGTGCTAGGTCGGGGACCACTAGCACAGATACGCAGTATTTT. Translated: CSARSGTTSTDTQYF. The chain uses TRBV20-1 and TRBJ2-3; the D gene could be TRBD1 or TRBD2 (5 bases each). Germline CDR1 is DFQATT and CDR2 is SNEGSKA (reference sequence). Trimming pared 3 bases from V and 0 bases from J, leaving 13 bases between. The CDR3 is made up of 15 amino acids.

This clonotype has a handful of counts. The chain employs TRBV27 and TRBJ2-5; TRBD2 matches at 11 bases. V lost 2 bases, J lost 7 bases, and 12 bases stayed unmatched. This CDR3 comprises 17 residues. Germline loops: CDR1 MNHEY, CDR2 SMNVEV (reference sequence). The DNA for the CDR3 is TGTGCCAGCAGTTTAGAAGGGACTAGCGGCCCCAAGAGGACCCAGTACTTC. As protein: CASSLEGTSGPKRTQYF.

This clonotype was counted a few times. This chain connects TRBV27 to TRBJ1-5; D gene uncertain. This CDR3 contains 15 residues. Per the germline V gene, CDR1 is MNHEY and CDR2 is SMNVEV (reference sequence). Between the trimmed V and J ends, which lost 5 bases and 1 base, there was a span of 12 bases. The CDR3 here is CASSMKGLSNQPQHF. The CDR3, as DNA: TGTGCCAGCAGTATGAAAGGGTTAAGCAATCAGCCCCAGCATTTT.

This clonotype was counted many times. The rearrangement links TRBV2 to TRBJ2-1; no clear D. The CDR3 loop spans 15 amino acids. Germline CDR1 reads SNHLY; CDR2 reads FYNNEI. V dropped 0 bases and J dropped 2 bases, with 8 bases sitting between them. CDR3 region: CASSEAEEPYNEQFF. The CDR3 region has the DNA TGTGCCAGCAGTGAAGCGGAAGAACCCTACAATGAGCAGTTCTTC.

The chain links TRBV20-1 to TRBJ1-5; 7 nucleotides align to TRBD1. CDR1 is DFQATT, CDR2 SNEGSKA, per germline (reference sequence). V shed 2 bases, J shed 3 bases, and the junction held 7 bases outside the gene matches. The CDR3 consists of 15 residues. DNA of the CDR3: TGCAGTGCTAGATACCAAGGACAGGACAATCAGCCCCAGCATTTT. Residues: CSARYQGQDNQPQHF.

The V and J genes are TRBV13 and TRBJ1-1; D is perhaps TRBD1 (5 bases). In germline, CDR1 is PRHDT, CDR2 FYEKMQ (reference sequence). The CDR3 has 13 residues. V lost 8 bases to trimming and J lost 4 bases, with 14 bases between them. As DNA, the CDR3 is TGTGCCAGCGGGACCTCGGTAAGCACTGAAGCTTTCTTT. It yields the protein CASGTSVSTEAFF.

A remark on this clonotype: A far bigger clonotype differs at one base, so this is likely a read error. The rearrangement links TRBV20-1 to TRBJ2-1, with D possibly matching TRBD2 (6 bases). In germline, CDR1 is DFQATT, CDR2 SNEGSKA (reference sequence). CDR3 size: 14 residues. CDR3 sequence reads: CSARGLGSQETRYF. CDR3 nucleotides: TGCAGTGCTAGAGGACTAGGCTCGCAAGAGACCCGGTACTTC.

The J gene is TRBJ2-1, the V gene TRBV19; 8 bases agree with TRBD2. The CDR3 contains 14 residues. The trim removed 4 bases at V and 9 bases at J, leaving 8 bases unmatched. Germline V lookup: CDR1 LNHDA, CDR2 SQIVND (reference sequence). In DNA, the CDR3 is TGTGCCAGTAGTACTAGCGGGTGGGCCGCTGAGCAGTTCTTC. Residues: CASSTSGWAAEQFF.